This T cell receptor beta chain was obtained from a study of cytomegalovirus exposure and HLA in healthy donors. Overall study results and limits: Rarity characterized most TCR sequences, yet some public TCRs appeared in many donors. Per a prior analysis, the majority of TCR beta V segments were productive roughly 90% or roughly 30% of the time.

In regard to this clone: The antigen is unknown.

CDR1 is SGHKS and CDR2 is YYEKEE in the germline V gene (reference sequence). With 0 bases removed from V and 2 bases from J, the gap between germline ends came to 12 bases. The CDR3 covers 15 residues. This PCR relied on a set of 60 Vbeta primers and 13 Jbeta primers. Libraries were prepared by immunoSEQ multiplex PCR; TCRdb keeps only in-frame clonotypes and omits some of them. The top ten hold under 8% of the sample, which has fewer than 200,000 clones, about three quarters seen once. Source material: PBMCs. The TCR sequence derives from a man aged 35 to 55 in good health and CMV-seropositive. The chain employs TRBV5-5 and TRBJ2-7; no firm D call. Here the CDR3 reads CASSLGAALTYEQYF. The CDR3 DNA reads as TGTGCCAGCAGCTTGGGGGCAGCCTTAACCTACGAGCAGTACTTC.